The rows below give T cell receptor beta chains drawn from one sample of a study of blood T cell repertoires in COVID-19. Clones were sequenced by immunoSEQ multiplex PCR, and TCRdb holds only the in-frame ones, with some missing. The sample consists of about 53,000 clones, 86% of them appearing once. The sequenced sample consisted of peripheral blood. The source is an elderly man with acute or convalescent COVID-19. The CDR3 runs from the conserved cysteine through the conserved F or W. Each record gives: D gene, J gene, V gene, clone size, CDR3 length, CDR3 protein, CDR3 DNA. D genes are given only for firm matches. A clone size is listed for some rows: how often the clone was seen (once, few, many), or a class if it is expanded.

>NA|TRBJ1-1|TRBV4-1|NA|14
CASSQHGVNTEAFF
TGCGCCAGCAGCCAACACGGGGTGAACACTGAAGCTTTCTTT
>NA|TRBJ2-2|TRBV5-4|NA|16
CASSPPGSLNTGELFF
TGTGCCAGCAGCCCCCCCGGTAGCTTGAACACCGGGGAACTGTTTTTT
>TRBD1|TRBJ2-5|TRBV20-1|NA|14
CSASRQGAWETQYF
TGCAGTGCTAGTAGGCAGGGGGCATGGGAGACCCAGTACTTC
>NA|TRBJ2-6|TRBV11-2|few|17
CASSRDFSHSGANVLTF
TGTGCCAGCAGCCGGGACTTCTCCCACTCTGGGGCCAACGTCCTGACTTTC
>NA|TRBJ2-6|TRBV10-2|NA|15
CASRHTGSGANVLTF
TGCGCCAGCAGACACACGGGTTCTGGGGCCAACGTCCTGACTTTC
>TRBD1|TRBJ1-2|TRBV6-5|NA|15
CASSKDGTVNYGYTF
TGTGCCAGCAGCAAGGATGGGACAGTTAACTATGGCTACACCTTC
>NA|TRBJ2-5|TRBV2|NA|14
CASSVGTNQETQYF
TGTGCCAGCAGTGTAGGGACAAACCAAGAGACCCAGTACTTC
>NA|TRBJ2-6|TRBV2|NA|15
CASSDWAEGANVLTF
TGTGCCAGCAGTGATTGGGCCGAGGGGGCCAACGTCCTGACTTTC
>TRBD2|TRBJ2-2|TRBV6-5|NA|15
CASSLGLANTGELFF
TGTGCCAGCAGTTTAGGACTAGCGAACACCGGGGAGCTGTTTTTT
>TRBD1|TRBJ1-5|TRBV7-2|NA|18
CASSLLWPGQGLWQPQHF
TGTGCCAGCAGCTTACTATGGCCGGGACAGGGGCTCTGGCAGCCCCAGCATTTT
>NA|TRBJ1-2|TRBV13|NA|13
CASSLAGIPGYTF
TGTGCCAGCAGCTTAGCAGGGATTCCCGGCTACACCTTC
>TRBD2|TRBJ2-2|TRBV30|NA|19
CAWSKGLAGDSGNTGELFF
TGTGCCTGGAGTAAGGGACTAGCGGGGGACTCCGGGAACACCGGGGAGCTGTTTTTT
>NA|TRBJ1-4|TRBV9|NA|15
CASSEIGGSREKLFF
TGTGCCAGCAGCGAAATCGGGGGGTCGAGGGAAAAACTGTTTTTT
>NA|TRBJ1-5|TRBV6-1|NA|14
CASSDQGGNQPQHF
TGTGCCAGCAGTGACCAGGGAGGGAATCAGCCCCAGCATTTT
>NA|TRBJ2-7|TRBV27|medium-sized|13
CASSLGQDYEQYF
TGTGCCAGCAGTTTGGGGCAGGACTACGAGCAGTACTTC
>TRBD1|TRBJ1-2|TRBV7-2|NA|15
CASSFSRDSYYGYTF
TGTGCCAGCAGCTTCTCCCGGGACAGCTACTATGGCTACACCTTC
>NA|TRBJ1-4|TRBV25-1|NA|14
CASSPQGKGEKLFF
TGTGCCAGCAGTCCGCAGGGAAAAGGCGAAAAACTGTTTTTT
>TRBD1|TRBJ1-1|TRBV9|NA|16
CASSVGRGPSNTEAFF
TGTGCCAGCAGCGTAGGCAGGGGGCCATCGAACACTGAAGCTTTCTTT
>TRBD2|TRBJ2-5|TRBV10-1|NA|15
CASRTGLAGVETQYF
TGCGCCAGCAGGACGGGACTAGCGGGTGTCGAGACCCAGTACTTC
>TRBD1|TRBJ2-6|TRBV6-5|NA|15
CASSLQGTGANVLTF
TGTGCCAGCAGTTTACAGGGGACAGGGGCCAACGTCCTGACTTTC
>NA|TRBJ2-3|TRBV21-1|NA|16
CASFKQGDGLSDTQYF
TGTGCCAGCTTCAAACAGGGTGATGGTTTGTCAGATACGCAGTATTTT
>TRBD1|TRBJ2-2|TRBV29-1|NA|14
CSVGTGQITGELFF
TGCAGCGTCGGGACAGGACAAATCACCGGGGAGCTGTTTTTT
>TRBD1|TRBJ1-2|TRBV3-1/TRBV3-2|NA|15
CASSPAGTGFSGYTF
TGTGCCAGCAGCCCGGCCGGGACAGGGTTCTCTGGCTACACCTTC
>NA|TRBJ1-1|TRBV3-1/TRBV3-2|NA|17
CASSQTASKGGPTEAFF
TGTGCCAGCAGCCAAACCGCCTCGAAGGGGGGGCCCACTGAAGCTTTCTTT
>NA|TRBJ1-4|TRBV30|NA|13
CAWSQGTNEKLFF
TGTGCCTGGAGCCAGGGTACTAATGAAAAACTGTTTTTT
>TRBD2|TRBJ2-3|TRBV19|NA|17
CASTPQTGTSGTDTQYF
TGTGCCAGTACCCCACAAACCGGGACTAGCGGCACAGATACGCAGTATTTT
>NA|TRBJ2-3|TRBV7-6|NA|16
CASSSASGGGKDTQYF
TGTGCCAGCAGCTCCGCGAGTGGGGGGGGCAAAGATACGCAGTATTTT
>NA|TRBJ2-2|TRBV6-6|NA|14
CASSGRGNTGELFF
TGTGCCAGCAGTGGGCGGGGGAACACCGGGGAGCTGTTTTTT
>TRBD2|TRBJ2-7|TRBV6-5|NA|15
CASSRPSGGLYEQYF
TGTGCCAGCAGTAGACCTAGCGGTGGGCTCTACGAGCAGTACTTC
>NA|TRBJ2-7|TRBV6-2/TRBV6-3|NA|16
CASSYSSRAKTYEQYF
TGTGCCAGCAGTTACTCGAGCAGGGCCAAAACCTACGAGCAGTACTTC
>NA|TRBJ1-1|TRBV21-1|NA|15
CASSKGSQGQTEAFF
TGTGCCAGCAGCAAAGGGAGCCAGGGCCAGACGGAAGCTTTCTTT
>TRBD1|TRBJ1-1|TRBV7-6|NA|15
CASSLADRRNTEAFF
TGTGCCAGCAGCTTAGCGGACAGGAGGAACACTGAAGCTTTCTTT
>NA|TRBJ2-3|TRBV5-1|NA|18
CASSLGNFGGGYADTQYF
TGCGCCAGCAGCTTGGGTAATTTTGGTGGGGGCTACGCAGATACGCAGTATTTT
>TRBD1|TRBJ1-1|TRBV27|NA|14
CASSPTGGWTEAFF
TGTGCCAGCAGTCCGACAGGGGGCTGGACTGAAGCTTTCTTT
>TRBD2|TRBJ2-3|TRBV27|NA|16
CASSPRGGPSTDTQYF
TGTGCCAGCAGTCCCCGGGGGGGACCTAGCACAGATACGCAGTATTTT
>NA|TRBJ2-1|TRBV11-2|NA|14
CASSLERTYNEQFF
TGTGCCAGCAGCTTAGAGCGAACCTACAATGAGCAGTTCTTC
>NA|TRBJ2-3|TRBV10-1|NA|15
CASSLGDTDTDTQYF
TGCGCCAGCAGCCTAGGGGACACAGACACAGATACGCAGTATTTT
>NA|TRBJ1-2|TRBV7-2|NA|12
CASSAVNYGYTF
TGTGCCAGCAGCGCGGTCAACTATGGCTACACCTTC
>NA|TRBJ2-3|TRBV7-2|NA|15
CASSPGLPSTDTQYF
TGTGCCAGCAGTCCCGGACTACCGAGCACAGATACGCAGTATTTT
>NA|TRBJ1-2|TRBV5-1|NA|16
CASSLAGGGPAHGYTF
TGCGCCAGCAGCTTGGCTGGGGGGGGGCCGGCGCACGGCTACACCTTC
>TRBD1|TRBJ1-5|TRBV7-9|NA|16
CASSLGATGGTQPQHF
TGTGCCAGCAGCTTAGGGGCGACAGGGGGCACTCAGCCCCAGCATTTT
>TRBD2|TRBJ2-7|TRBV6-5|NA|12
CATRGGSYEQYF
TGTGCCACCCGCGGGGGGTCCTACGAGCAGTACTTC
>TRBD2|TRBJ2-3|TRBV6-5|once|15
CASSLLAEHTDTQYF
TGTGCCAGCAGTTTGCTAGCGGAACACACAGATACGCAGTATTTT
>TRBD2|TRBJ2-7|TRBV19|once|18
CASSIKGLAGGLSYEQYF
TGTGCCAGTAGTATCAAGGGACTAGCGGGGGGCCTGTCCTACGAGCAGTACTTC
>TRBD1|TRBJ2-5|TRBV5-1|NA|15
CASSSTGVVQETQYF
TGCGCCAGCAGCTCGACAGGGGTCGTTCAAGAGACCCAGTACTTC
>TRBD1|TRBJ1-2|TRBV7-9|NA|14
CASSLGQGSRGYTF
TGTGCCAGCAGCCTTGGACAGGGAAGCCGTGGCTACACCTTC
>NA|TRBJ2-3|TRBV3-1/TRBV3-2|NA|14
CASSPPGGLNTQYF
TGTGCCAGCAGCCCCCCGGGGGGCCTAAATACGCAGTATTTT
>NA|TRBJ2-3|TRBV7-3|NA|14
CASSLRRHTDTQYF
TGTGCCAGCAGCTTAAGGCGGCACACAGATACGCAGTATTTT